The text below deals with one T cell receptor beta chain. The record originates from a study of T cells in Graves' hyperthyroidism and ophthalmopathy. With V trimmed by 0 bases and J by 5 bases, 10 bases remained unmatched. This CDR3 region has 16 residues. Per the germline V gene, CDR1 is SGDLS and CDR2 is YYNGEE. Amplification of TCR beta CDR3 regions was performed using RNA transcripts as template. First-round RT-PCR of the TCR CDR3 relied on the HTBI primer set. A single record per CDR3 protein comes from TCRdb applying MiXCR to the multiplex PCR reads. The sample contains approximately 400,000 distinct CDR3 sequences, around 15% of which appear only once.

This sequence originates from a man aged 45-65 years with Graves' ophthalmopathy. The source material was blood. The V gene is TRBV9, the J gene TRBJ2-5; TRBD2 agrees at 7 bases. This CDR3 reads CASSVESGGNWETQYF. In nucleotides, the CDR3 is TGTGCCAGCAGCGTAGAGTCGGGGGGAAACTGGGAGACCCAGTACTTC. The full variable domain, its missing parts supplied by reference TRBV9 and TRBJ2-5, is DSGVTQTPKHLITATGQRVTLRCSPRSGDLSVYWYQQSLDQGLQFLIQYYNGEERAKGNILERFSAQQFPDLHSELNLSSLELGDSALYFCASSVESGGNWETQYFGPGTRLLVL.